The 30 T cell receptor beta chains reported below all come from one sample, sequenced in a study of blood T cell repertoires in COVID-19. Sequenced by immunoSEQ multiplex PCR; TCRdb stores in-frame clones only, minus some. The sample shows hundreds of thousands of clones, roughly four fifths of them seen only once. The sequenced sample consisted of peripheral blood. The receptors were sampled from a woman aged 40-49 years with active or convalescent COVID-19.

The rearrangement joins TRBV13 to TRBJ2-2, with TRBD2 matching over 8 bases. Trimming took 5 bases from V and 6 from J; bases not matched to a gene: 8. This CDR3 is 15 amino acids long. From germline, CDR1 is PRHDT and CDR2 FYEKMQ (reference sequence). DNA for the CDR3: TGTGCCAGCAGCCCGCGGGGGCGGGGGGCCGGGGAGCTGTTTTTT. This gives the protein CASSPRGRGAGELFF.

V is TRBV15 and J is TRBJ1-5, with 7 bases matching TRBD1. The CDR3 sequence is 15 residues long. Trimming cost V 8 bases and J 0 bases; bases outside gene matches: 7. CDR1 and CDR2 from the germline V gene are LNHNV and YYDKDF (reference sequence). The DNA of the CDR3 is TGTGCCACCGGGGGGACAGACTTTAGCAATCAGCCCCAGCATTTT. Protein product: CATGGTDFSNQPQHF.

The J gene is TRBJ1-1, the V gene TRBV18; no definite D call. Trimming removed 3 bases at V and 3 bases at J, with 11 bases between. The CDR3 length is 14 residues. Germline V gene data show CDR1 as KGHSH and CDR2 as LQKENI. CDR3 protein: CASSPSRMDTEAFF. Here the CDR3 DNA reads TGTGCCAGCTCACCTTCGAGAATGGACACTGAAGCTTTCTTT.

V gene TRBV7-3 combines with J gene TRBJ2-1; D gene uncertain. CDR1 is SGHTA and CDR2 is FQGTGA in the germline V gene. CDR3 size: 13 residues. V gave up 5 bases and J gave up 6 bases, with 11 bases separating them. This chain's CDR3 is CASSEGIANEQFF. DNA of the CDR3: TGTGCCAGCAGCGAAGGCATAGCCAATGAGCAGTTCTTC. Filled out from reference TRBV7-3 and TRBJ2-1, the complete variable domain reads GAGVSQTPSNKVTEKGKYVELRCDPISGHTALYWYRQSLGQGPEFLIYFQGTGAADDSGLPNDRFFAVRPEGSVSTLKIQRTERGDSAVYLCASSEGIANEQFFGPGTRLTVL.

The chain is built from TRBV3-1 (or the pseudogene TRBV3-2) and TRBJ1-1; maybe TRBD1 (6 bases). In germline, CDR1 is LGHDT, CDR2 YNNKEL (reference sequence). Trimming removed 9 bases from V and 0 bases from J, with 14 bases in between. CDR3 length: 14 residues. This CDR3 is CARGGAAMNTEAFF. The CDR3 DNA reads TGTGCCAGGGGGGGGGCAGCAATGAACACTGAAGCTTTCTTT.

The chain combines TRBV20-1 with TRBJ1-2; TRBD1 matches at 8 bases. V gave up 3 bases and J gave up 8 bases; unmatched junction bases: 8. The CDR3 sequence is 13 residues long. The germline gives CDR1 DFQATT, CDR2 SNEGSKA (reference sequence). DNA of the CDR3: TGCAGTGCTAGTCCGACAGGGGCTCGGGGCTACACCTTC. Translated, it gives CSASPTGARGYTF.

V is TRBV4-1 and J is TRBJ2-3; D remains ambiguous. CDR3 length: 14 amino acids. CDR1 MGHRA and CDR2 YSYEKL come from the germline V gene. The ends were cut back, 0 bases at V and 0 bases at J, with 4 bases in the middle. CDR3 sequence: CASSQDGSTDTQYF. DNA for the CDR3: TGCGCCAGCAGCCAAGACGGGAGCACAGATACGCAGTATTTT.

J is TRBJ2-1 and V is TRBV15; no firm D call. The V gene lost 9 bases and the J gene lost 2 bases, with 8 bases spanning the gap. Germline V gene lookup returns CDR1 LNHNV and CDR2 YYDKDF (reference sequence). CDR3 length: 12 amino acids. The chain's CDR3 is CATASPYNEQFF. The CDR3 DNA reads TGTGCCACAGCTTCGCCCTACAATGAGCAGTTCTTC.

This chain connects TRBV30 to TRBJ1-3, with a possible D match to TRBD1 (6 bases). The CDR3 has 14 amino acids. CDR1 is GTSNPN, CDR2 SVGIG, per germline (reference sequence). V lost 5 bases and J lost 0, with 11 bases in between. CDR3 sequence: CAWDDRPSGNTIYF. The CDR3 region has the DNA TGTGCCTGGGACGACAGGCCCTCTGGAAACACCATATATTTT.

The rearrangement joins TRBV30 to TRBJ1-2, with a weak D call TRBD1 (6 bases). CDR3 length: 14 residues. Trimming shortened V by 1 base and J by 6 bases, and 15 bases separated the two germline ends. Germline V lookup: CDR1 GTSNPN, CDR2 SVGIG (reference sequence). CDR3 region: CAWSARRGGDGYTF. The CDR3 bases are TGTGCCTGGAGTGCCCGTCGAGGGGGAGATGGCTACACCTTC.

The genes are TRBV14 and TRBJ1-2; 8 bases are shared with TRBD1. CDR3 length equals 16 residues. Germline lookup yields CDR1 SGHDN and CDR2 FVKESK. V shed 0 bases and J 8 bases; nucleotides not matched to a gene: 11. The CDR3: CASSQDSSAQGGGYTF. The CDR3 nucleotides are TGTGCCAGCAGCCAAGATTCTAGCGCACAGGGGGGCGGCTACACCTTC.

The CDR3 spells CASSPRLNAYGYTF. The CDR3 region has the DNA TGTGCCAGCAGTCCCCGACTCAACGCCTATGGCTACACCTTC. The rearrangement links TRBV27 to TRBJ1-2, with D uncertain. With 5 bases removed from V and 4 bases from J, the gap between germline ends came to 14 bases. The germline CDR1 and CDR2 sequences are MNHEY and SMNVEV (reference sequence). The CDR3 spans 14 residues.

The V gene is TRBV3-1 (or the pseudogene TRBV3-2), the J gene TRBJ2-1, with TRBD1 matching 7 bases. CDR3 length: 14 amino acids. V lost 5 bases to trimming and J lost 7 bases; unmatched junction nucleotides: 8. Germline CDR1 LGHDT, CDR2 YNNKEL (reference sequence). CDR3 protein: CASSFQTGQNEQFF. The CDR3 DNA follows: TGTGCCAGCAGCTTCCAGACAGGGCAAAATGAGCAGTTCTTC.

The CDR3 bases are TGTGCCAGCAGCTGGACTAGCGATTTTAGAGATACGCAGTATTTT. Its protein product is CASSWTSDFRDTQYF. J is TRBJ2-3 and V is TRBV7-2; 9 positions match TRBD2. Losses at the gene ends were 4 bases for V and 5 bases for J; bases not matched to a gene: 7. The CDR3 totals 15 residues. Germline V lookup: CDR1 SGHTA, CDR2 FQGNSA.

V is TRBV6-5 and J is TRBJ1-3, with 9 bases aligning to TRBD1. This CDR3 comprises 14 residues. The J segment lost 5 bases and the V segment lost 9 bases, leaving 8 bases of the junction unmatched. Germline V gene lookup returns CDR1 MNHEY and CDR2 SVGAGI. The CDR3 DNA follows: TGTGCCAGTACGTCCGGGACAGGGAGAAACACCATATATTTT. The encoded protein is CASTSGTGRNTIYF.

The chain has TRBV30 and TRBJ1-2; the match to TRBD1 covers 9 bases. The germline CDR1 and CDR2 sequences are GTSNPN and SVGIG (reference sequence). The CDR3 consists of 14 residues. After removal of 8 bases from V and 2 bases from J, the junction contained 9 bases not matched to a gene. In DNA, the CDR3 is TGTGCCCTTGGGGACAGGGTGGGGAACTATGGCTACACCTTC. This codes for CALGDRVGNYGYTF.

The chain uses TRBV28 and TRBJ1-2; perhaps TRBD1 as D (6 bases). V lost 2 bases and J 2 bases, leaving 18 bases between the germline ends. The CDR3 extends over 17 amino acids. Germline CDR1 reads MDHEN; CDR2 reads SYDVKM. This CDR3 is CASSLPEWRTENYGYTF. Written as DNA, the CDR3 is TGTGCCAGCAGTTTACCCGAGTGGCGGACAGAGAACTATGGCTACACCTTC.

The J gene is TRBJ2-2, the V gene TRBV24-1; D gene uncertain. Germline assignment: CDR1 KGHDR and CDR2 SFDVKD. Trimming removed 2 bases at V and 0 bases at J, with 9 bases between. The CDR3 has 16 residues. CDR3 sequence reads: CATSDWPLANTGELFF. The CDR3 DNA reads TGTGCCACCAGTGATTGGCCCCTCGCGAACACCGGGGAGCTGTTTTTT.

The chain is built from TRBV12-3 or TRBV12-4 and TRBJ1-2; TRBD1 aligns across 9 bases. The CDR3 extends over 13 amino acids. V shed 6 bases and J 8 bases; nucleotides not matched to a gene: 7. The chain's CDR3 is CASSRDRARGYTF. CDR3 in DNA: TGTGCCAGCAGCCGGGACAGGGCTAGGGGCTACACCTTC.

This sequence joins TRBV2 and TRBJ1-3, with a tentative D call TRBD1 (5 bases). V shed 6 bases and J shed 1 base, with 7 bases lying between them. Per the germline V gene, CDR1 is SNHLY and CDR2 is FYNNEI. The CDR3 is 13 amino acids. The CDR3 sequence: CASRYRSGNTIYF. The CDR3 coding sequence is TGTGCCAGCAGGTACAGGTCTGGAAACACCATATATTTT.

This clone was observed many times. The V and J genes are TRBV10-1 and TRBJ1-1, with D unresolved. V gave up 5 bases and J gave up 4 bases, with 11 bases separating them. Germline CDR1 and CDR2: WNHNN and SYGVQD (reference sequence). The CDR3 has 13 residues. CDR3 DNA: TGCGCCAGCAGTAGTAACTCCGGCACTGAAGCTTTCTTT. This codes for CASSSNSGTEAFF.

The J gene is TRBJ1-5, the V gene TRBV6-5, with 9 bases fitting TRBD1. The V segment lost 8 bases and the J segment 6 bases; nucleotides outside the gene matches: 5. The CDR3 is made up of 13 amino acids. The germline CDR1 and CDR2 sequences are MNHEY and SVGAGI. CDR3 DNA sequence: TGTGCCAGCCGCCCGACAGGGGGTCAGCCCCAGCATTTT. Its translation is CASRPTGGQPQHF.

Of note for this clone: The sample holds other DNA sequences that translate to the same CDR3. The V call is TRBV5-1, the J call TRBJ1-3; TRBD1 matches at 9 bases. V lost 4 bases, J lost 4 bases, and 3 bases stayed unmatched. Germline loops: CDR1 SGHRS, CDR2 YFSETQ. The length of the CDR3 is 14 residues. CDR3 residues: CASSPGQGGNTIYF. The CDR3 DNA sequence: TGCGCCAGCAGCCCGGGACAGGGAGGAAACACCATATATTTT.

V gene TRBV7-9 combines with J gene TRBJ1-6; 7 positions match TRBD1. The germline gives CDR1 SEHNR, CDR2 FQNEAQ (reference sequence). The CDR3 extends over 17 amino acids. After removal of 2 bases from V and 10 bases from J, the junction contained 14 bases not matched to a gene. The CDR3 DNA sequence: TGTGCCAGCAGCTTAAGAGCGACAGGGCCCGAGGAGTCACCCCTCCACTTT. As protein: CASSLRATGPEESPLHF.

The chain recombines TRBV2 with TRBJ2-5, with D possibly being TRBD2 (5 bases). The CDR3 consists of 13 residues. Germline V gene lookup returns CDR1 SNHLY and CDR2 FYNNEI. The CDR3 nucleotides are TGTGCAGGGCGGACCGCGACGGGGGAGACCCAGTACTTC. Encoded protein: CAGRTATGETQYF. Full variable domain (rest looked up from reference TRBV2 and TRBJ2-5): EPEVTQTPSHQVTQMGQEVILRCVPISNHLYFYWYRQILGQKVEFLVSFYNNEISEKSEIFDDQFSVERPDGSNFTLKIRSTKLEDSAMYFCAGRTATGETQYFGPGTRLLVL.

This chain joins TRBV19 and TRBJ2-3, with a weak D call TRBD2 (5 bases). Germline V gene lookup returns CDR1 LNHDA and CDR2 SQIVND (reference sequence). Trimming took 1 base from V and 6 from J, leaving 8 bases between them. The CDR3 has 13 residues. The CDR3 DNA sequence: TGTGCCAGTAGTATAGGCCTAGCCGATACGCAGTATTTT. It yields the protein CASSIGLADTQYF.

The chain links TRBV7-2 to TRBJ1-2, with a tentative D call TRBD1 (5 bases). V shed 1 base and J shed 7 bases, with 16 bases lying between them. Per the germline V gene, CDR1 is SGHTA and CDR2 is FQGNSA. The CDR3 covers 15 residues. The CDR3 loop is CASSLVADTGSGYTF. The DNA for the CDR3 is TGTGCCAGCAGCTTAGTGGCGGACACCGGATCTGGCTACACCTTC.

The CDR3 here is CASSRGVTGTGANTEAFF. CDR3 bases: TGTGCCAGCAGTCGTGGTGTTACCGGGACAGGGGCGAACACTGAAGCTTTCTTT. The chain recombines TRBV5-4 with TRBJ1-1; TRBD1 matches at 10 bases. The CDR3 loop spans 18 amino acids. V was pared by 5 bases and J by 1 base, with 14 bases of the junction left unmatched. CDR1 and CDR2 from the germline V gene are SGHNT and YYREEE (reference sequence). Looking up the rest from reference TRBV5-4 and TRBJ1-1 gives the full variable domain: ETGVTQSPTHLIKTRGQQVTLRCSSQSGHNTVSWYQQALGQGPQFIFQYYREEENGRGNFPPRFSGLQFPNYSSELNVNALELDDSALYLCASSRGVTGTGANTEAFFGQGTRLTVV.

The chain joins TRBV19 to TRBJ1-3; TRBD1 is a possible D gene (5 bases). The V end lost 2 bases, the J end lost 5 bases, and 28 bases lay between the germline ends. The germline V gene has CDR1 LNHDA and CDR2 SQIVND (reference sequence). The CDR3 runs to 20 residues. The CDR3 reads CASSIFVGSGLTPWRNTIYF. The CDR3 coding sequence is TGTGCCAGTAGTATATTTGTCGGGTCGGGACTGACACCCTGGAGAAACACCATATATTTT.

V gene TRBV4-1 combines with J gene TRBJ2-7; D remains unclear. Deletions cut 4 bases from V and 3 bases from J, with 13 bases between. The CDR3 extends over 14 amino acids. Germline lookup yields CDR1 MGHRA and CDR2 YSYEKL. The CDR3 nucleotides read TGCGCCAGCAGCCCCTATGATTTAGACTACGAGCAGTACTTC. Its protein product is CASSPYDLDYEQYF.